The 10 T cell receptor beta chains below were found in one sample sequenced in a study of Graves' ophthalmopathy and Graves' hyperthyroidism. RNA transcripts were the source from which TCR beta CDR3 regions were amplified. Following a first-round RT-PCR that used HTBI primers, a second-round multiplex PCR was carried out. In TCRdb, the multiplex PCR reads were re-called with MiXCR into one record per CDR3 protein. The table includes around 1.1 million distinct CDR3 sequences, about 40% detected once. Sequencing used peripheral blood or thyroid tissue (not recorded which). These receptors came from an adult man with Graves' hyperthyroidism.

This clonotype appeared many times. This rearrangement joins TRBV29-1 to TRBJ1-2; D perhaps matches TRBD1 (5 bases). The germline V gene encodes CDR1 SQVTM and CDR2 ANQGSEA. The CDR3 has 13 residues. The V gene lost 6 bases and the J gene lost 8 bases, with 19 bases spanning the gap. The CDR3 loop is CSVDRSQVGGYTF. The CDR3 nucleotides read TGCAGCGTAGATCGATCACAGGTTGGGGGCTACACCTTC.

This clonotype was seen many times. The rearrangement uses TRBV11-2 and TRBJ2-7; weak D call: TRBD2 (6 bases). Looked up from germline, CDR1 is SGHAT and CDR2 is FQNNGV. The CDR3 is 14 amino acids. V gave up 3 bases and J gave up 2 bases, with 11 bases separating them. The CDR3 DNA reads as TGTGCCAGCAGCTTTAGGCGGGGCCCCTACGAGCAGTACTTC. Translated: CASSFRRGPYEQYF.

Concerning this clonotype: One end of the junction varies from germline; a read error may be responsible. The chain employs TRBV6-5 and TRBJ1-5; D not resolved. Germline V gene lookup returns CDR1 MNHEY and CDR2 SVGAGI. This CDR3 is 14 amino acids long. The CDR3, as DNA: TGTGCCAGCTGTTACTCGACGGGATCTCAGCCCCAGCATTTT. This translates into CASCYSTGSQPQHF.

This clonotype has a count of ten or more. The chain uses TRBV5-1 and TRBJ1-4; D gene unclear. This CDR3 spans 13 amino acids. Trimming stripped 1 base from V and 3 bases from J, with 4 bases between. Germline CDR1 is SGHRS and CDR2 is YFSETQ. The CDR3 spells CASSLIANEKLFF. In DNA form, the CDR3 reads TGCGCCAGCAGCTTGATAGCTAATGAAAAACTGTTTTTT.

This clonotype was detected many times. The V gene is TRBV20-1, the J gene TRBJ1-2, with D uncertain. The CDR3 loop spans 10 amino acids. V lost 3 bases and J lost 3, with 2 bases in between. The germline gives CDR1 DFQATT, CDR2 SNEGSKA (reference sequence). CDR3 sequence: CSASDYGYTF. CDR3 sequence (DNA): TGCAGTGCTAGCGACTATGGCTACACCTTC.

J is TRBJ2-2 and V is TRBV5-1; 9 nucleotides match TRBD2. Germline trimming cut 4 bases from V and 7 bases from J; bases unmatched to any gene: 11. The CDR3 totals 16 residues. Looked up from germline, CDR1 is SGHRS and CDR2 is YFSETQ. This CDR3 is CASSPGSSGRSGELFF. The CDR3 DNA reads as TGCGCCAGCAGCCCTGGAAGTAGCGGGAGAAGCGGGGAGCTGTTTTTT.

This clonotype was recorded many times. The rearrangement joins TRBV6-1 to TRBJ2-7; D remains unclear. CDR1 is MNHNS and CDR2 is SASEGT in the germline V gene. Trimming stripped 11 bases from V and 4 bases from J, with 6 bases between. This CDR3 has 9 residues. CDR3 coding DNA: TGTGCCGTCCATTACGAGCAGTACTTC. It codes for CAVHYEQYF.

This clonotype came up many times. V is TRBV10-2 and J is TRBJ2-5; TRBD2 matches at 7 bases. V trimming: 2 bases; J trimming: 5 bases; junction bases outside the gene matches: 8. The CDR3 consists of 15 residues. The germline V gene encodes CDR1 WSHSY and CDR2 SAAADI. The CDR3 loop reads CASSESGKASETQYF. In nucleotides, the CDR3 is TGCGCCAGCAGTGAGAGCGGGAAGGCCTCGGAGACCCAGTACTTC.

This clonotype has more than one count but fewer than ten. This CDR3 is CASRAMGARGSPLHF. In nucleotides, the CDR3 is TGTGCCAGCAGGGCTATGGGGGCCAGGGGTTCACCCCTCCACTTT. The chain employs TRBV12-3 or TRBV12-4 and TRBJ1-6; D possibly corresponds to TRBD1 (6 bases). V shed 6 bases and J shed 9 bases, with 18 bases lying between them. The CDR3 runs 15 residues.

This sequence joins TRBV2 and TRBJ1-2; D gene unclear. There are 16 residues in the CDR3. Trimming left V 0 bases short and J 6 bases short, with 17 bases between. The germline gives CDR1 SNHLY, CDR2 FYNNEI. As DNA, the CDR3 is TGTGCCAGCAGTGAAGCGCTTCCCGGGAGTAAGGATGGCTACACCTTC. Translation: CASSEALPGSKDGYTF.